This TCR beta chain was profiled in a study of blood T cell repertoires in COVID-19. Study details: Collection of acute and convalescent COVID-19 samples took place in the United States, Italy and Spain.

Germline-derived CDR1 and CDR2 are KGHSH and LQKENI. Between the trimmed V and J ends, which lost 2 bases and 6 bases, there was a span of 14 bases. The CDR3 extends over 15 amino acids. Original processing notes: Estimates of nucleated cell counts were drawn from the amplification of reference gene primers. The protocol was immunoSEQ multiplex PCR, while the TCRdb copy is restricted to in-frame clones and leaves out a portion. For V, J and clone size, that table is used; D and trimming come from the DNA. The sample includes about 320,000 clones, approximately 88% of them seen just once. The participants were between roughly 18 and 100 years old and came from 24 US areas. Which cohort a participant joined came from the clinical history participants gave.

The chain is built from TRBV18 and TRBJ2-4; a possible D gene is TRBD1 (6 bases). The sequencing input was PBMCs or T cells enriched from blood (not recorded which). The origin of this receptor is a man in his 60s who had recovered from COVID-19. The CDR3 here is CASSPTGTEGNIQYF. The CDR3 DNA sequence: TGTGCCAGCTCACCAACAGGGACCGAGGGAAACATTCAGTACTTC.